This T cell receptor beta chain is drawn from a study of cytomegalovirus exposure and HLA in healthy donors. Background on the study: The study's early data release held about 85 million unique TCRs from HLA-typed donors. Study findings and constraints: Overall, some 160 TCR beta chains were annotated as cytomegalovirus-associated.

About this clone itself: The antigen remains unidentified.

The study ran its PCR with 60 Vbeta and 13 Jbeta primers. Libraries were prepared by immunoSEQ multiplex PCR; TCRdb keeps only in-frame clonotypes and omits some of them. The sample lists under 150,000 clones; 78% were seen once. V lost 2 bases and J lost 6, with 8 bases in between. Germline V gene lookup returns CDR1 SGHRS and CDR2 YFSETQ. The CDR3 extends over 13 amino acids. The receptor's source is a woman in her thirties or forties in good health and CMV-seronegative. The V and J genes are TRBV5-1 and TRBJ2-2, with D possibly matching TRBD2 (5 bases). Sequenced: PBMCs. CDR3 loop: CASSLWGAGELFF. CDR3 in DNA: TGCGCCAGCAGCTTATGGGGAGCCGGGGAGCTGTTTTTT.